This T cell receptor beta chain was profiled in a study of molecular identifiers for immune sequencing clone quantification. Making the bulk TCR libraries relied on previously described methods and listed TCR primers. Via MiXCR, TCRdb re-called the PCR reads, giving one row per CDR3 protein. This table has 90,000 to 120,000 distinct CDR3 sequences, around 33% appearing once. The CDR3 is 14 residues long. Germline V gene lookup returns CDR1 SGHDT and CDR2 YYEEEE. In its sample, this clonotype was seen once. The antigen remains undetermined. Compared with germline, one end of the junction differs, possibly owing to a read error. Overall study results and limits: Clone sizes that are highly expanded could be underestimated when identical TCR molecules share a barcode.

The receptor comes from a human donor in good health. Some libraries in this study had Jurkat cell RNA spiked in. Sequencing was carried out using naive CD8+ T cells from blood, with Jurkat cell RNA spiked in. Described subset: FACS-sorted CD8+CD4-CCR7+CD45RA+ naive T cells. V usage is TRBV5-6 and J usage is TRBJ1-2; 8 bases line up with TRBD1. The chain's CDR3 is CAGRTGLLYFGYTF. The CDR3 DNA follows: TGTGCCGGCAGGACAGGGCTGTTGTATTTTGGCTACACCTTC.